Presented here are 23 T cell receptor beta chains from one specimen sequenced in a study of cytomegalovirus exposure and HLA in healthy donors. It was with 60 Vbeta and 13 Jbeta primers that the PCR ran. Method: immunoSEQ multiplex PCR; TCRdb's copy keeps in-frame clones and lacks some. The top ten hold more than 15% of the sample, which has 110,000 or so clones, roughly 12% seen once. The specimen sequenced was PBMCs. The receptors originated from a man in his forties or fifties in good health and CMV-seropositive.

This clone has a handful of counts. V gene TRBV6-1 combines with J gene TRBJ2-7; D possibly corresponds to TRBD1 (5 bases). There are 12 residues in the CDR3. Germline CDR1 is MNHNS and CDR2 is SASEGT. V was cut by 10 bases and J by 3 bases, with 13 bases left in between. CDR3: CATSTVVYEQYF. CDR3 nucleotide sequence: TGTGCCACCTCGACAGTGGTCTACGAGCAGTACTTC.

This clone was seen a few times. The rearrangement uses TRBV27 and TRBJ2-3; tentative D call: TRBD1 (5 bases). Trimming shortened V by 2 bases and J by 0 bases, and 9 bases separated the two germline ends. Germline V gene data show CDR1 as MNHEY and CDR2 as SMNVEV (reference sequence). The CDR3 runs to 15 residues. The CDR3 region has the DNA TGTGCCAGCAGTTTACGTCAGGGTAGCACAGATACGCAGTATTTT. This encodes CASSLRQGSTDTQYF.

This clone has a handful of counts. The chain joins TRBV5-6 to TRBJ2-5; D is ambiguous. Germline values: CDR1 SGHDT, CDR2 YYEEEE. The CDR3 is made up of 13 amino acids. V was clipped by 0 bases and J by 3 bases, with 6 bases between them. CDR3 nucleotide sequence: TGTGCCAGCAGCTTGGGCAGGAAAGAGACCCAGTACTTC. It codes for CASSLGRKETQYF.

This clone was counted between two and nine times. This chain links TRBV2 with TRBJ1-1; D gene unclear. The germline gives CDR1 SNHLY, CDR2 FYNNEI. The ends were cut back, 7 bases at V and 1 base at J, with 13 bases in the middle. The CDR3 extends over 14 amino acids. The CDR3 reads CASTKPVGNTEAFF. CDR3 DNA: TGTGCCAGCACCAAGCCCGTCGGGAACACTGAAGCTTTCTTT.

This clone was detected only a few times. The chain links TRBV4-1 to TRBJ1-5; no clear D. Germline assignment: CDR1 MGHRA and CDR2 YSYEKL. V dropped 8 bases and J dropped 2 bases, with 7 bases sitting between them. This CDR3 comprises 12 residues. For the CDR3, the DNA is TGCGCCAGCGGGCAGGGCAATCAGCCCCAGCATTTT. As protein: CASGQGNQPQHF.

Concerning this clone itself: Within the sample, other DNA sequences also encode this same CDR3. This chain connects TRBV10-3 to TRBJ1-4; TRBD1 is a possible D gene (6 bases). Trimming took 0 bases from V and 6 from J, leaving 11 bases between them. The CDR3 sequence is 15 residues long. In germline, CDR1 is ENHRY, CDR2 SYGVKD. The DNA for the CDR3 is TGTGCCATCAGTGAGTCCAGGGGTGGAGATGAAAAACTGTTTTTT. It yields the protein CAISESRGGDEKLFF.

This clone was observed a handful of times. This sequence joins TRBV7-2 and TRBJ1-2; unclear D gene. CDR1 is SGHTA, CDR2 FQGNSA, per germline. The V and J ends lost 5 bases and 8 bases respectively, with 9 bases between them. The CDR3 consists of 11 residues. As DNA, the CDR3 is TGTGCCAGCAGCAGAGTGATAGGCTACACCTTC. Protein: CASSRVIGYTF.

The V call is TRBV11-2, the J call TRBJ2-7, with 9 bases lining up with TRBD2. V was pared by 0 bases and J by 5 bases, with 8 bases of the junction left unmatched. The CDR3 has 16 residues. CDR1 and CDR2 from the germline V gene are SGHAT and FQNNGV. The CDR3 DNA reads as TGTGCCAGCAGCTTAGATCAAGTAGCGGGAGCCAACGAGCAGTACTTC. The encoded protein is CASSLDQVAGANEQYF.

This chain joins TRBV9 and TRBJ2-1, with D tentatively TRBD2 (6 bases). The CDR3 has 15 amino acids. Deletions cut 1 base from V and 4 bases from J, with 12 bases between. Germline V gene data show CDR1 as SGDLS and CDR2 as YYNGEE. The CDR3 DNA reads TGTGCCAGCAGCGTAACAGCGGGCCGTTACAATGAGCAGTTCTTC. Protein: CASSVTAGRYNEQFF.

The chain recombines TRBV7-2 with TRBJ2-3; the D gene is possibly TRBD2 (6 bases). Germline values: CDR1 SGHTA, CDR2 FQGNSA. The V gene lost 4 bases and the J gene lost 0 bases, with 11 bases spanning the gap. The CDR3 is made up of 15 amino acids. CDR3 DNA: TGTGCCAGCAGCTCTCAAGCGGGCAGCACAGATACGCAGTATTTT. Translated, it gives CASSSQAGSTDTQYF.

This sequence joins TRBV25-1 and TRBJ1-5; 8 bases align to TRBD1. CDR1 and CDR2 (germline): MGHDK, SYGVNS. The V gene end was trimmed by 2 bases and the J gene end by 9 bases; junction bases not matched to a gene: 6. The CDR3 length is 14 residues. The CDR3 DNA reads TGTGCCAGCAGTGAAGGGACAGGTTGGGGGCCCCAGCATTTT. Its protein is CASSEGTGWGPQHF.

This clone showed up just a few times. This chain links TRBV5-4 with TRBJ2-7; a possible D gene is TRBD1 (6 bases). Germline CDR1 reads SGHNT; CDR2 reads YYREEE (reference sequence). The CDR3 sequence is 16 residues long. Trimming shortened V by 3 bases and J by 7 bases, and 23 bases separated the two germline ends. In DNA, the CDR3 is TGTGCCAGCAGCTCCCCTCAAGGGGCAGGGGCATGGGAGCAGTACTTC. Its translation: CASSSPQGAGAWEQYF.

This clone has just a few counts. CDR3 in DNA: TGCGCCAGCAGCTTGGCACCTCGAGGACCGGGCCAGGGGTTTCAGCCCCAGCATTTT. Protein sequence: CASSLAPRGPGQGFQPQHF. This rearrangement joins TRBV5-1 to TRBJ1-5, with D possibly being TRBD1 (6 bases). Germline lookup yields CDR1 SGHRS and CDR2 YFSETQ. CDR3 length equals 19 residues. Trimming left V 0 bases short and J 6 bases short, with 25 bases between.

This clone appeared a few times. The chain carries TRBV7-2 and TRBJ2-7, with a weak D call TRBD2 (5 bases). Germline CDR1 is SGHTA and CDR2 is FQGNSA. V lost 0 bases and J 6 bases, leaving 12 bases between the germline ends. The CDR3 runs to 14 residues. CDR3 in amino acids: CASSLAGMAGEQYF. The CDR3 bases are TGTGCCAGCAGCTTAGCCGGGATGGCCGGCGAGCAGTACTTC.

The V and J genes are TRBV5-1 and TRBJ2-1; 12 bases align to TRBD2. The CDR3 spans 16 residues. Unmatched junction bases numbered 5, after V lost 1 base and J lost 6 bases. The germline V gene has CDR1 SGHRS and CDR2 YFSETQ. The CDR3 DNA reads TGCGCCAGCAGCTTGACCACTAGCGGGGGGCCCAATGAGCAGTTCTTC. Translating it yields CASSLTTSGGPNEQFF.

The table lists this clone with a few counts. The chain carries TRBV10-3 and TRBJ2-7, with 10 bases identical to TRBD2. The CDR3 sequence is 13 residues long. The germline V gene has CDR1 ENHRY and CDR2 SYGVKD. The trim removed 5 bases at V and 4 bases at J, leaving 2 bases unmatched. CDR3 sequence reads: CAISPSGSYEQYF. CDR3 DNA: TGTGCCATCAGTCCTAGCGGGAGTTACGAGCAGTACTTC.

The J gene is TRBJ2-2, the V gene TRBV5-5, with D maybe TRBD1 (5 bases). The CDR3 length is 16 residues. CDR1 is SGHKS and CDR2 is YYEKEE in the germline V gene (reference sequence). Trimming left V 0 bases short and J 0 bases short, with 9 bases between. The CDR3 sequence: CASSLGWGPNTGELFF. In DNA, the CDR3 is TGTGCCAGCAGCTTGGGGTGGGGCCCGAACACCGGGGAGCTGTTTTTT.

In this sample, this clone turned up a few times. The gene calls are TRBV4-1 and TRBJ1-2; TRBD1 is a possible D gene (5 bases). The CDR3 consists of 15 residues. Trimming took 2 bases from V and 5 from J, leaving 15 bases between them. CDR1 and CDR2 (germline): MGHRA, YSYEKL. CDR3 bases: TGCGCCAGCAGCCAACCTGGCAGGGAAGGGTATGGCTACACCTTC. As protein: CASSQPGREGYGYTF.

V and J are TRBV18 and TRBJ1-1, with D uncertain. Trimming removed 4 bases from V and 1 base from J, with 19 bases in between. CDR1 is KGHSH and CDR2 is LQKENI in the germline V gene. The CDR3 totals 17 residues. CDR3 in amino acids: CASSRARVPVGNTEAFF. In DNA, the CDR3 is TGTGCCAGCTCACGGGCGCGGGTACCCGTCGGGAACACTGAAGCTTTCTTT. Variable domain in full (rest from reference TRBV18 and TRBJ1-1): NAGVMQNPRHLVRRRGQEARLRCSPMKGHSHVYWYRQLPEEGLKFMVYLQKENIIDESGMPKERFSAEFPKEGPSILRIQQVVRGDSAAYFCASSRARVPVGNTEAFFGQGTRLTVV.

This clone was seen more than once but under ten times. J is TRBJ2-7 and V is TRBV28, with D possibly matching TRBD1 (5 bases). This CDR3 comprises 14 residues. V gave up 7 bases and J gave up 4 bases, with 17 bases separating them. Germline CDR1 and CDR2: MDHEN and SYDVKM. The CDR3 DNA sequence: TGTGCCAGCAAGTCCCAGGGTGGAGATTACGAGCAGTACTTC. Translated, it gives CASKSQGGDYEQYF. Drawing the rest from reference TRBV28 and TRBJ2-7, the complete variable domain is DVKVTQSSRYLVKRTGEKVFLECVQDMDHENMFWYRQDPGLGLRLIYFSYDVKMKEKGDIPEGYSVSREKKERFSLILESASTNQTSMYLCASKSQGGDYEQYFGPGTRLTVT.

This clone was picked up a small number of times. This chain uses TRBV19 with TRBJ2-1; 10 bases align to TRBD2. Germline CDR1 is LNHDA and CDR2 is SQIVND (reference sequence). The ends lost 7 bases at V and 5 bases at J; junction bases unmatched: 8. The CDR3 is 15 amino acids. The CDR3 loop is CASTPGLAPNNEQFF. CDR3 sequence (DNA): TGTGCCAGTACCCCGGGACTAGCGCCGAACAATGAGCAGTTCTTC.

The chain employs TRBV30 and TRBJ2-1, with TRBD2 as a possible D gene (6 bases). CDR3 length: 14 residues. CDR1 is GTSNPN and CDR2 is SVGIG in the germline V gene (reference sequence). V was trimmed by 4 bases and J by 7 bases, leaving 17 bases between them. The CDR3 DNA reads as TGTGCCTGGATGGGGACTCCACTCCGGAATGAGCAGTTCTTC. Translating gives CAWMGTPLRNEQFF.

The V call is TRBV5-4, the J call TRBJ2-1, with a weak D call TRBD2 (6 bases). Trimming stripped 3 bases from V and 3 bases from J, with 7 bases between. CDR3 length: 13 amino acids. The germline V gene has CDR1 SGHNT and CDR2 YYREEE (reference sequence). CDR3 region: CASSSGDYNEQFF. CDR3 DNA sequence: TGTGCCAGCAGCTCGGGAGACTACAATGAGCAGTTCTTC.